These T cell receptor beta chains were read from a single sample in a study of cytomegalovirus exposure and HLA in healthy donors. Clones were read by immunoSEQ multiplex PCR, and TCRdb kept only the in-frame ones, dropping some. The sample has 200,000 to 250,000 clones; 82% are singletons. Sequenced input: PBMCs. Every receptor here comes from a woman aged 40 to 55 in good health and CMV-seropositive. Both conserved end residues are trimmed from each CDR3. D genes are given only for firm matches. Size is omitted from some rows. Given values are once, few, many or a class for expanded clones.

abundance	d_gene	v_gene	CDR3aa
.	TRBD2	TRBV7-6	ASSNPSGGDTQY
few	TRBD1	TRBV6-6	ASSRGTVETNQPQH
.	.	TRBV11-3	ASSLGPYNEQF
.	TRBD2	TRBV7-7	ASSLGTSGFQETQY
.	TRBD2	TRBV7-9	ASSPPGLAGDTQY
.	.	TRBV7-2	ASSSGLYQPQH
.	.	TRBV7-9	ASSLGGTLHNYGYT
.	.	TRBV11-1	ASSPTDYEQY
.	TRBD1	TRBV5-4	ASRDGTGGEQY
.	TRBD1	TRBV4-3	ASSQSTGTAGNTIY
.	TRBD2	TRBV5-1	ASSFLGLAGRTQY
.	TRBD2	TRBV9	ASSVVGRGGGTDTQY
few	TRBD1	TRBV5-6	ASSAGQGYEQY
.	.	TRBV6-5	ASSYSRAYRPYEQY
.	.	TRBV6-4	ASKTDRNTGELF
.	.	TRBV11-2	ASSFQIVQY
.	.	TRBV10-3	AISYRDDTGELF
.	TRBD2	TRBV9	ASSVEAGGLILTGELF
.	TRBD1	TRBV6-1	ASSEIAGTGVSYT
once	.	TRBV5-1	ASSLAGGQETQY
once	.	TRBV27	ASPGERTEAF
.	TRBD1	TRBV7-9	ASSFGTGVDEQY
.	.	TRBV14	ASSSGLLAF
few	.	TRBV19	ASSKRQNTDTQY
.	TRBD2	TRBV29-1	SVPGTSGPTGELF
few	.	TRBV2	ASGGLGTTNEKLF
once	.	TRBV7-3	ASSLSDGGSGELF
.	TRBD2	TRBV7-3	ASSSGTSGFSDTQY
.	.	TRBV7-2	ASSSLRDSKAF
.	TRBD2	TRBV27	ASSLWGGYEQY
.	.	TRBV6-4	ASSAGVGLPNEKLF
.	TRBD2	TRBV7-6	ASTRGERGSYNEQF
.	TRBD2	TRBV9	ASSDPFLAGDEQF
.	.	TRBV19	ASSMGAWNEKLF
.	TRBD1	TRBV4-2	ASSQVSGQGGYT
once	TRBD1	TRBV5-4	ASSLEGDRGMRTEAF
few	TRBD2	TRBV5-4	ASSPPKAGGPDEQY
.	.	TRBV5-1	ASSLTIRDGYT
few	.	TRBV30	AWSVGGVTEAF
.	.	TRBV5-1	ASSFRGVREGNEQF
.	TRBD1	TRBV15	ATSRDLTGYNSPLH
.	TRBD1	TRBV18	ASSPTPLEYRGFYEQY
.	TRBD1	TRBV30	AWGVGGQGHTEAF
.	TRBD2	TRBV18	ASSLADYSYEQY
.	.	TRBV18	ASSTEGSNQPQH
.	.	TRBV5-4	ASRPGLTNTEAF
.	.	TRBV11-3	ASSPQGTDTQY
.	.	TRBV19	ASSIGGSLNTEAF
.	.	TRBV19	ASSMGQVNTEAF
.	TRBD1	TRBV7-6	ASSPRDRETEAF
.	TRBD1	TRBV7-2	ASSLVGRGTGGETQY
.	.	TRBV28	ASRTETVNYGYT
.	TRBD1	TRBV9	ASSVSGTGLTHTSGNTIY
.	TRBD1	TRBV12-5	ASGPPQGGGADYGYT